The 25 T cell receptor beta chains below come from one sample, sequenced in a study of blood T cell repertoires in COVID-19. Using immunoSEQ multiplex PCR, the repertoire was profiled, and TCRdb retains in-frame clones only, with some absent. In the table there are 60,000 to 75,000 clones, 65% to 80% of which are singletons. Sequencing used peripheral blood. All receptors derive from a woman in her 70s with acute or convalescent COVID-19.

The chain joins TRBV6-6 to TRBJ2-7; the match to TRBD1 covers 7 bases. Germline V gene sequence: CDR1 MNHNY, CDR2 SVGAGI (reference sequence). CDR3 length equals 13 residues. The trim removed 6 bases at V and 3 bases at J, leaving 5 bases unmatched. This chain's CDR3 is CASSRDSVYEQYF. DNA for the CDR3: TGTGCCAGCAGCCGGGACAGCGTCTACGAGCAGTACTTC.

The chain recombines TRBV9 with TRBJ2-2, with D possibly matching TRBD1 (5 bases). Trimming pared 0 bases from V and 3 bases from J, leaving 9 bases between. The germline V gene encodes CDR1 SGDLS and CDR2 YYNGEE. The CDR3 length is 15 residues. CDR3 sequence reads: CASSVEGRDTGELFF. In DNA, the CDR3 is TGTGCCAGCAGCGTAGAGGGCAGGGACACCGGGGAGCTGTTTTTT.

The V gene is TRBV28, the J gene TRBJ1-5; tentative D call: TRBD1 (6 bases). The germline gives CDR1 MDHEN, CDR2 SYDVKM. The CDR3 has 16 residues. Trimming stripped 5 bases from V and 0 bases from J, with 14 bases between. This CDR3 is CASSPPTGTSNQPQHF. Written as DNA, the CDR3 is TGTGCCAGCAGTCCGCCGACAGGAACTAGCAATCAGCCCCAGCATTTT.

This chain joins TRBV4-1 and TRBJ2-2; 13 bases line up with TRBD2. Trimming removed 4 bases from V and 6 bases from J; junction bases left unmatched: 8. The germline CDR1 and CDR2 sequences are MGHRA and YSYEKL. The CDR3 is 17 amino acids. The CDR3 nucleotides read TGCGCCAGCAGCCGAGTACCGGGACTAGCGGGGTCCGGGGAGCTGTTTTTT. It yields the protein CASSRVPGLAGSGELFF.

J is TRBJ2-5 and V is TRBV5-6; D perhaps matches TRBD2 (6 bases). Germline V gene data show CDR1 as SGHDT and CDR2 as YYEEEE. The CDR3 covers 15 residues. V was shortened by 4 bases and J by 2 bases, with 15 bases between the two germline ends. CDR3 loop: CASSVGGRGQETQYF. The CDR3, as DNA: TGTGCCAGCAGCGTGGGAGGTCGGGGGCAAGAGACCCAGTACTTC.

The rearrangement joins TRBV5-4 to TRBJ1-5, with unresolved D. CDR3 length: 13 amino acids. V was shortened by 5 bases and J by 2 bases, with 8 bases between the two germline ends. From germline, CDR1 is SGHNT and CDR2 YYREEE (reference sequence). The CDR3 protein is CASSRGRNQPQHF. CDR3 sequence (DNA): TGTGCCAGCAGTCGGGGTCGCAATCAGCCCCAGCATTTT.

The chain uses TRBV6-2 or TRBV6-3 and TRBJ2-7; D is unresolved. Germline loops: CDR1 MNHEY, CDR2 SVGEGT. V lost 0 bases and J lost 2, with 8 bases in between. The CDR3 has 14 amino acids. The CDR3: CASSYSGGPYEQYF. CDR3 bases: TGTGCCAGCAGTTACTCCGGCGGCCCCTACGAGCAGTACTTC.

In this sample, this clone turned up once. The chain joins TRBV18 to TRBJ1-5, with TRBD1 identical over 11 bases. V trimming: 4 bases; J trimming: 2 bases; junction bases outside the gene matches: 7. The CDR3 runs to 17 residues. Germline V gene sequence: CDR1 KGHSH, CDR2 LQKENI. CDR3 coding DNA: TGTGCCAGCTCACTCCGGACAGGGGGCGGGGGCAATCAGCCCCAGCATTTT. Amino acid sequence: CASSLRTGGGGNQPQHF.

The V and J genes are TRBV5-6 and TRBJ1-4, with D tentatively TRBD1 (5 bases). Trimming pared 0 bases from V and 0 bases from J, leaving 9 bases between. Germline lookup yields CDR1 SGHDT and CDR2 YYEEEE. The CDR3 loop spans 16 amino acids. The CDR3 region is CASSLGRGATNEKLFF. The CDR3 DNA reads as TGTGCCAGCAGCTTGGGGAGGGGAGCAACTAATGAAAAACTGTTTTTT.

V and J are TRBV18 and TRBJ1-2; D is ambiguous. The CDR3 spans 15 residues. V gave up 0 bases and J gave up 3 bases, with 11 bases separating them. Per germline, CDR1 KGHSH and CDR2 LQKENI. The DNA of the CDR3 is TGTGCCAGCTCACCACCCGGCGGAGACCACTATGGCTACACCTTC. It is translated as CASSPPGGDHYGYTF.

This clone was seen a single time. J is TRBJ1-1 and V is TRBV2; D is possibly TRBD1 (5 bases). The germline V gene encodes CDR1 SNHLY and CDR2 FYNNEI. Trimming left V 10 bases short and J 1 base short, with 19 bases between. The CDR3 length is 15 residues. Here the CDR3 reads CATRLTTVTNTEAFF. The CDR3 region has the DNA TGTGCCACCCGATTAACGACAGTGACGAACACTGAAGCTTTCTTT.

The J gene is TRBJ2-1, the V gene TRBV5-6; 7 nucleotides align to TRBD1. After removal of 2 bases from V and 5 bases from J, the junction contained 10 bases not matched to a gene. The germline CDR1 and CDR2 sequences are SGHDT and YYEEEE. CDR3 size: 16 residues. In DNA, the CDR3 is TGTGCCAGCAGCTTCGGACTGAGACAGGGCCACAATGAGCAGTTCTTC. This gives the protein CASSFGLRQGHNEQFF.

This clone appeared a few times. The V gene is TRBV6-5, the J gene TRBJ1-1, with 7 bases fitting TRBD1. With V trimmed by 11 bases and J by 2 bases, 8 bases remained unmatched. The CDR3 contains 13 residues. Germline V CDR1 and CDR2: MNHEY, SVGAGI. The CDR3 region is CAATTGFNTEAFF. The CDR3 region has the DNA TGTGCCGCCACGACAGGGTTTAACACTGAAGCTTTCTTT.

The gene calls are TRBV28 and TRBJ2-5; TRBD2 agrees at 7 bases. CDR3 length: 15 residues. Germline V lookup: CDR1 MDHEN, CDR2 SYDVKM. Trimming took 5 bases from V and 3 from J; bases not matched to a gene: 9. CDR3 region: CASSGARRGKETQYF. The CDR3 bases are TGTGCCAGCAGTGGGGCGAGGCGGGGGAAAGAGACCCAGTACTTC.

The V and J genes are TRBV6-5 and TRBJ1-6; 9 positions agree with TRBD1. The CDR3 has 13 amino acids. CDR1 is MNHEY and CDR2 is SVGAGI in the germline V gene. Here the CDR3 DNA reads TGTGGGACAGGGGTAGACTATAATTCACCCCTCCACTTT. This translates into CGTGVDYNSPLHF.

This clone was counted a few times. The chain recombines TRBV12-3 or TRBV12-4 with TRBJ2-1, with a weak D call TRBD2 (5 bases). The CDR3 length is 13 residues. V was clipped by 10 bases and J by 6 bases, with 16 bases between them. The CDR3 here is CATRGWRGNEQFF. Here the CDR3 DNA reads TGTGCCACCCGCGGGTGGCGAGGCAATGAGCAGTTCTTC.

The CDR3 region is CASSLTQQGNSPLHF. The CDR3 region has the DNA TGTGCCAGCAGCTTAACCCAGCAGGGGAATTCACCCCTCCACTTT. This chain joins TRBV7-2 and TRBJ1-6; perhaps TRBD1 as D (6 bases). This CDR3 has 15 residues. Germline lookup yields CDR1 SGHTA and CDR2 FQGNSA. The V and J ends lost 2 bases and 7 bases respectively, with 12 bases between them. Variable domain in full (rest from reference TRBV7-2 and TRBJ1-6): GAGVSQSPSNKVTEKGKDVELRCDPISGHTALYWYRQSLGQGLEFLIYFQGNSAPDKSGLPSDRFSAERTGGSVSTLTIQRTQQEDSAVYLCASSLTQQGNSPLHFGNGTRLTVT.

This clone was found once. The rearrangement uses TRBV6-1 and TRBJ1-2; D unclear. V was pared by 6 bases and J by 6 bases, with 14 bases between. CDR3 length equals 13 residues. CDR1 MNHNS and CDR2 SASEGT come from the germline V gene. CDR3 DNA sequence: TGTGCCAGCAGCCACCTCGGGGAGGATGGCTACACCTTC. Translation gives CASSHLGEDGYTF.

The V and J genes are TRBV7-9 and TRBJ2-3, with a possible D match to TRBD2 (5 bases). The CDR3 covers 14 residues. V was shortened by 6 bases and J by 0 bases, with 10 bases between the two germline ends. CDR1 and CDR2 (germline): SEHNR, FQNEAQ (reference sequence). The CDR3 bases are TGTGCCAGCAGTTCCGGGGATAGCACAGATACGCAGTATTTT. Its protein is CASSSGDSTDTQYF.

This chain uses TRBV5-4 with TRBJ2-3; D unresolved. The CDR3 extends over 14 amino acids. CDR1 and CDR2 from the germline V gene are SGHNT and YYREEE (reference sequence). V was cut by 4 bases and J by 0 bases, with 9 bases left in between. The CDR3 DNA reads TGTGCCAGCAGCCACACGACTAGCACAGATACGCAGTATTTT. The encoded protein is CASSHTTSTDTQYF.

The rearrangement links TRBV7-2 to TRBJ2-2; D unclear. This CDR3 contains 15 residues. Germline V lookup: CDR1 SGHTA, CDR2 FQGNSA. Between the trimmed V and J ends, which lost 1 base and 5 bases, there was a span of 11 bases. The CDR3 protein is CASSLDRVITGELFF. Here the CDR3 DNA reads TGTGCCAGCAGCTTAGATCGCGTAATAACCGGGGAGCTGTTTTTT. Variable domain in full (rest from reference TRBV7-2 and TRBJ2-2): GAGVSQSPSNKVTEKGKDVELRCDPISGHTALYWYRQSLGQGLEFLIYFQGNSAPDKSGLPSDRFSAERTGGSVSTLTIQRTQQEDSAVYLCASSLDRVITGELFFGEGSRLTVL.

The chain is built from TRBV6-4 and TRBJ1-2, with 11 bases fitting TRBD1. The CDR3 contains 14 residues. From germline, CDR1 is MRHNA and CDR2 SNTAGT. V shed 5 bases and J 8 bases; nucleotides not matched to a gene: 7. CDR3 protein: CASSRGQGARGYTF. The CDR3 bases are TGTGCCAGCAGTCGCGGACAGGGGGCGAGAGGCTACACCTTC.

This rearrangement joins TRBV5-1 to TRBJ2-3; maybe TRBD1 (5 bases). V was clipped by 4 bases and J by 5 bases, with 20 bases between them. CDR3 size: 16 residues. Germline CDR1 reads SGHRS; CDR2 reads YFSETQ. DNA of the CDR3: TGCGCCAGCAGCGGGTCCCCCCAGGGTCAGGGAGATACGCAGTATTTT. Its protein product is CASSGSPQGQGDTQYF.

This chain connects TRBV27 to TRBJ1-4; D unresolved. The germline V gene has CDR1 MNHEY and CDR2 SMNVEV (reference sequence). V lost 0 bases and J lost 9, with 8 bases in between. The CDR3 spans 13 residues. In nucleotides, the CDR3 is TGTGCCAGCAGTTTATCTGCGCTGCAAAAACTGTTTTTT. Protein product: CASSLSALQKLFF.

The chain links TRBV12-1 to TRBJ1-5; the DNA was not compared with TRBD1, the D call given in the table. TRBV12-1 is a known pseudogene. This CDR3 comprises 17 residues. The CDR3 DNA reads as TGTGCCAGCAGTTCAGGGACAGGGACGTATAGCAATCAGCCCCAGCATTTT. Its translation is CASSSGTGTYSNQPQHF.